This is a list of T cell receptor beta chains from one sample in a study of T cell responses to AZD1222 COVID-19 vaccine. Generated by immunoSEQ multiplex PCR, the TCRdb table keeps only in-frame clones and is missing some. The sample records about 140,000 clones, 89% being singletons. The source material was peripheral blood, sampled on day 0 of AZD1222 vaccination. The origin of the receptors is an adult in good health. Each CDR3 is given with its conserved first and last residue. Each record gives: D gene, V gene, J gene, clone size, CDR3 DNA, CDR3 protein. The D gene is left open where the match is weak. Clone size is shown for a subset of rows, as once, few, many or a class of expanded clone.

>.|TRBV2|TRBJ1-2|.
TGTGCCAGCAGTGAAGCTTCAGGACCCTATGGCTACACCTTC
CASSEASGPYGYTF
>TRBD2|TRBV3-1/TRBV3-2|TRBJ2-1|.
TGTGCCAGCAGCCAAGGCGGACTAGCGGGCCCTTTCAATGAGCAGTTCTTC
CASSQGGLAGPFNEQFF
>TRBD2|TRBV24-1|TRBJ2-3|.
TGTGCCACCAGTGCCACCGGGACTAGCGGAGATACGCAGTATTTT
CATSATGTSGDTQYF
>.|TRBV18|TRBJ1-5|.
TGTGCCAGCTCACCAAGGGGGGCGCGTGGAGACAATCAGCCCCAGCATTTT
CASSPRGARGDNQPQHF
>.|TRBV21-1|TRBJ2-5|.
TGTGCCAGCAGCAAAGCGCTTTGGGGGTGGCAGACCCAGTACTTC
CASSKALWGWQTQYF
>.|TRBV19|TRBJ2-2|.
TGTGCCAGTAGTATAGGGGGCCTGAACACCGGGGAGCTGTTTTTT
CASSIGGLNTGELFF
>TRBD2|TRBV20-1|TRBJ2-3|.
TGCAGTGCTAGTCTGGGGCAAAGGACTAGCGGGGGCACAGATACGCAGTATTTT
CSASLGQRTSGGTDTQYF
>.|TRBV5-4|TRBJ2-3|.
TGTGCCAGCAGCTTCTTTGGCGGTGCAGATACGCAGTATTTT
CASSFFGGADTQYF
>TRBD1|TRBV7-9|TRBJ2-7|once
TGTGCCAGCAGTTTGACAGGGGAGATGGCCTACGAGCAGTACTTC
CASSLTGEMAYEQYF
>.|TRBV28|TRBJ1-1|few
TGTGCCAGCAGTTTCTCTGGTCGGGGGAACACTGAAGCTTTCTTT
CASSFSGRGNTEAFF
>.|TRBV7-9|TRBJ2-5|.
TGTGCCAGCAGATTACAGGGTTACCAAGAGACCCAGTACTTC
CASRLQGYQETQYF
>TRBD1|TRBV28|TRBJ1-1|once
TGTGCCAGCAGCAATGACAGGGGGTCGGAAGCTTTCTTT
CASSNDRGSEAFF
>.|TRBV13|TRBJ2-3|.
TGTGCCAGCAGCCGGAGGACTGCAACGATGGATACGCAGTATTTT
CASSRRTATMDTQYF
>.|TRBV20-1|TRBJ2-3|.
TGCAGTGCCCGGTTCGGAGATACGCAGTATTTT
CSARFGDTQYF
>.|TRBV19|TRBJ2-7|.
TGTGCCAGTAGTACCCCGGACTCGAGGAAATACGAGCAGTACTTC
CASSTPDSRKYEQYF
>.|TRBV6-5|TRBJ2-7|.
TGTGCCAGCAGTTACAAAGGTGCGGTTTCCTACGAGCAGTACTTC
CASSYKGAVSYEQYF
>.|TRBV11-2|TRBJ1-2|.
TGTGCCAGCAGCTTAGTGGCTGGGACATCTACACCCCATGGCTACACCTTC
CASSLVAGTSTPHGYTF
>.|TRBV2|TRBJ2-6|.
TGTGCCAGCAAGGACTCTGGGGCCAACGTCCTGACTTTC
CASKDSGANVLTF
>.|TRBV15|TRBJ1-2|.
TGTGCCACCAGCAGAGCGGGACCGGATAGTGGCTACACCTTC
CATSRAGPDSGYTF
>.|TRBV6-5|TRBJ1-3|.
TGTGCCAGCAGTTCGACAGGTGGAGGCTCTGGAAACACCATATATTTT
CASSSTGGGSGNTIYF
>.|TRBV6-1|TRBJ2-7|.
TGTGCCAGCAGTGCCGGCGGAGGTGCGCGTGGCTACGAGCAGTACTTC
CASSAGGGARGYEQYF
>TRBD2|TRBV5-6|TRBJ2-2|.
TGTGCCAGCAGCTCCTTAGCGGGGGGCTTCACCGGGGAGCTGTTTTTT
CASSSLAGGFTGELFF
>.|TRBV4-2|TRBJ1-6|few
TGTGCCAGCAGCCAAGCCCCGAATTCACCCCTCCACTTT
CASSQAPNSPLHF
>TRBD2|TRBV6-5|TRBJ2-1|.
TGTGCCAGCAGTTTTGCATCGGGACTAGTCTATGAGCAGTTCTTC
CASSFASGLVYEQFF
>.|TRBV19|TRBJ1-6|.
TGTGCCAGTAGCCGCATTGACCTTAATTCACCCCTCCACTTT
CASSRIDLNSPLHF
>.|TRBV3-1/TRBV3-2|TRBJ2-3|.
TGTGCCAGCAGCCATGTGTTTAACTCAGATACGCAGTATTTT
CASSHVFNSDTQYF
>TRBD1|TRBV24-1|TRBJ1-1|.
TGTGCCACCAGTGAACTGACAGGGATGTGCACTGAAGCTTTCTTT
CATSELTGMCTEAFF
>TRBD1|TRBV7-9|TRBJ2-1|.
TGTGCCAGCAGCTCCCCTGGGACAGCGAATGAGCAGTTCTTC
CASSSPGTANEQFF
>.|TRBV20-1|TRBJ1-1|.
TGCAGTGCTAGTTGGAGACAGAACACTGAAGCTTTCTTT
CSASWRQNTEAFF
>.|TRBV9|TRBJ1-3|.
TGTGCCAGCAGCGTTTACGGGGGTGCTGGAAACACCATATATTTT
CASSVYGGAGNTIYF
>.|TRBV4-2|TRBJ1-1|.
TGTGCCAGCAGCCATTCAACCAACCCAAACACTGAAGCTTTCTTT
CASSHSTNPNTEAFF
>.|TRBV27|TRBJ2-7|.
TGTGCCAGCAAGGGCCAACGTACAAGCTCCTACGAGCAGTACTTC
CASKGQRTSSYEQYF
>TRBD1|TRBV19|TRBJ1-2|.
TGTGCCAGCAACACGGGACAGGTGGACTATGGCTACACCTTC
CASNTGQVDYGYTF
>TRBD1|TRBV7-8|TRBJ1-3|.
TGTGCCAGCAGCGAGCGACAGGGGAGCTCCGGAAACACCATATATTTT
CASSERQGSSGNTIYF
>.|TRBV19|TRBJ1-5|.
TGTGCCAGTACCGACGAGGTTCGTAGCAATCAGCCCCAGCATTTT
CASTDEVRSNQPQHF
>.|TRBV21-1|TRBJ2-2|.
TGTGCCAGCAGCAAAGAAGCACGCTCGAACACCGGGGAGCTGTTTTTT
CASSKEARSNTGELFF
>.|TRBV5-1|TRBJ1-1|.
TGCGCCAGTACCGGAGGGGCGGTTGGCACTGAAGCTTTCTTT
CASTGGAVGTEAFF
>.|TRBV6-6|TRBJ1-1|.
TGTGCCAGCACCGGACAGCGGGAGAGGAACACTGAAGCTTTCTTT
CASTGQRERNTEAFF
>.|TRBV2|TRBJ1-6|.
TGTGCCAGCAGTGGGGGCTGGGGATCCATCTCACCCCTCCACTTT
CASSGGWGSISPLHF
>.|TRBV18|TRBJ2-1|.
TGTGCCAGCTCACCCAGCGGGTTTACCTACAATGAGCAGTTCTTC
CASSPSGFTYNEQFF
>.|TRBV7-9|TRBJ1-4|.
TGTGCCAGCAGCTCGGCGGGGCGAAAAGAGGGACTGTTTTTT
CASSSAGRKEGLFF
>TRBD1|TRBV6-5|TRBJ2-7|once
TGTGCCAGCAGTTACTCTGGTTTCAGGGGGACCTACGAGCAGTACTTC
CASSYSGFRGTYEQYF
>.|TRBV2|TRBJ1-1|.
TGTGCCAGCACGAGCGTCCAGAGAAACACTGAAGCTTTCTTT
CASTSVQRNTEAFF
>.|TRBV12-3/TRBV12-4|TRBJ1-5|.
TGTGCCAGCAGTTTTTTCTCGGGCCAGCCCCAGCATTTT
CASSFFSGQPQHF
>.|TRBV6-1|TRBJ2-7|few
TGTGCCAGCAGTGAACGTGGCCGTCTAGTCCACGAGCAGTACTTC
CASSERGRLVHEQYF
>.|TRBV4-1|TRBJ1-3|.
TGCGCCAGCAGCCTCCCAGGGATCTCTGGAAACACCATATATTTT
CASSLPGISGNTIYF
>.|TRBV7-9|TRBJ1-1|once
TGTGCCAGCAGATGGGGACAGAACACTGAAGCTTTCTTT
CASRWGQNTEAFF
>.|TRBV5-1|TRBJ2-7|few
TGCGCCAGCAGCTTGAACTTGGGTGAGCAGTACTTC
CASSLNLGEQYF
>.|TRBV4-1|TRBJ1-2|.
TGCGCCAGCAGCCAAGAGGGAGCGGCTGGCTACACCTTC
CASSQEGAAGYTF
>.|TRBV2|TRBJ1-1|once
TGTGCCAGCAGCGCCCCGGGTGAAGCTTTCTTT
CASSAPGEAFF
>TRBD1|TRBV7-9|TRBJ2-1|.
TGTGCCAGCAGCCAGACCGGGACAGGGGCCTACAATGAGCAGTTCTTC
CASSQTGTGAYNEQFF
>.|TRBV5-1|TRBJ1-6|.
TGCGCCAGCAGCTTGGACGGGAGTTCACCCCTCCACTTT
CASSLDGSSPLHF
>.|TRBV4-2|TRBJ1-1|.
TGTGCCAGCAGCCAAGAAGGTAAAGACGATGAAGCTTTCTTT
CASSQEGKDDEAFF
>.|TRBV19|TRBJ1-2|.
TGTGCCAGTAGTGTCGACAGGTCCGGTTATAGCTACACCTTC
CASSVDRSGYSYTF